This is a list of T cell receptor beta chains from one sample in a study of beta chain features in type 1 diabetes. Clones were sequenced by immunoSEQ multiplex PCR, and TCRdb holds only the in-frame ones, with some missing. The sample records roughly 300,000 clones, around 13% being singletons. The specimen was central memory CD4+ T cells from blood. These receptor sequences come from a man aged 25 to 40 in good health. The CDR3 runs from the conserved cysteine through the conserved F or W. D genes are given only for firm matches. A clone size is listed for some rows: how often the clone was seen (once, few, many), or a class if it is expanded.

j_call clone_size v_call d_call cdr3_aa cdr3_nt
TRBJ2-7 . TRBV18 . CASSPTTPSHEQYF TGTGCCAGCTCACCAACGACACCTAGCCACGAGCAGTACTTC
TRBJ2-5 . TRBV7-9 TRBD2 CASSFALAGQETQYF TGTGCCAGCAGCTTTGCACTAGCGGGGCAAGAGACCCAGTACTTC
TRBJ1-1 . TRBV5-4 . CASSRRENTEALF TGTGCCAGCAGCCGCAGGGAGAACACTGAAGCTCTCTTT
TRBJ2-1 . TRBV6-6 TRBD2 CASSYSPSGRAGEQFF TGTGCCAGCAGTTACTCGCCTAGCGGGAGGGCGGGGGAGCAGTTCTTC
TRBJ2-2 . TRBV7-9 TRBD2 CASSLLSGSWTGELFF TGTGCCAGCAGCTTACTAAGCGGGAGTTGGACCGGGGAGCTGTTTTTT
TRBJ2-1 many TRBV11-2 . CASSLVLSDEQFF TGTGCCAGCAGCTTAGTGTTGAGTGATGAGCAGTTCTTC
TRBJ2-5 . TRBV5-1 . CASARLYQETQYF TGCGCCAGCGCTAGACTATATCAAGAGACCCAGTACTTC
TRBJ2-1 few TRBV5-5 . CASSLPGTTDEQFF TGTGCCAGCAGCTTGCCCGGGACAACGGATGAGCAGTTCTTC
TRBJ2-3 few TRBV9 TRBD2 CASSHSGRASRDTQYF TGTGCCAGCAGCCATAGCGGGAGGGCCTCGCGAGATACGCAGTATTTT
TRBJ2-1 few TRBV7-2 . CASSLLRKEYNEQFF TGTGCCAGCAGCTTACTTAGGAAAGAGTACAATGAGCAGTTCTTC
TRBJ1-2 . TRBV19 . CASNSPTENGYTF TGTGCCAGTAATAGCCCAACGGAAAACGGCTACACCTTC
TRBJ2-4 many TRBV25-1 . CASSDPLKNIQYF TGTGCCAGCAGTGACCCATTGAAAAACATTCAGTACTTC
TRBJ2-7 . TRBV7-2 TRBD1 CASSPRTGSYEQYF TGTGCCAGCAGCCCGCGGACAGGGTCCTACGAGCAGTACTTC
TRBJ2-7 many TRBV7-8 . CASSPYRVGLSYEQYF TGTGCCAGCAGCCCCTATCGGGTAGGGTTGTCCTACGAGCAGTACTTC
TRBJ2-3 few TRBV10-3 . CAIWGGQTDTQYF TGTGCCATCTGGGGGGGGCAGACAGATACGCAGTATTTT
TRBJ2-2 . TRBV5-1 . CASGNTGELFF TGCGCCAGCGGCAACACCGGGGAGCTGTTTTTT
TRBJ1-3 few TRBV30 TRBD1 CAWSRQGATGNTIYF TGTGCCTGGAGCAGACAGGGGGCAACTGGAAACACCATATATTTT
TRBJ2-5 . TRBV27 . CASKGGAGGLMYGTQYF TGTGCCAGCAAGGGGGGAGCCGGGGGCCTAATGTATGGGACCCAGTACTTC